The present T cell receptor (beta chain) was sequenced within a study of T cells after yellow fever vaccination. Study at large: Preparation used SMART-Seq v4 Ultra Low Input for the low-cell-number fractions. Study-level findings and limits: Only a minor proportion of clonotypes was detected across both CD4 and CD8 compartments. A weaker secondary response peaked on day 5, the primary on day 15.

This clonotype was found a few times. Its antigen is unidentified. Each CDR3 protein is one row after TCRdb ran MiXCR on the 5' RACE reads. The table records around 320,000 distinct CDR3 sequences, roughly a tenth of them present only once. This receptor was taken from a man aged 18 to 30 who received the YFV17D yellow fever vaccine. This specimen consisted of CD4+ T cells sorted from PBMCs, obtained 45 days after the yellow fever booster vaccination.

As DNA, the CDR3 is TGCAGTGCTAGATTACCCGGCCCCGAGGCCCAGCATTTT. Protein sequence: CSARLPGPEAQHF. The gene calls are TRBV20-1 and TRBJ1-5, with D unresolved. This CDR3 is 13 amino acids long. CDR1 is DFQATT, CDR2 SNEGSKA, per germline (reference sequence). V lost 2 bases and J 11 bases, leaving 16 bases between the germline ends.